This is a list of T cell receptor beta chains from one sample in a study of identical twins. TCRdb re-called the 5' RACE reads with MiXCR, one entry per CDR3 protein. The sample lists roughly 700,000 distinct CDR3 sequences, 8.6% occurring once. The sample was also reused in another study, on yellow fever vaccine responses in identical twins.

Sequenced material: PBMCs. All receptors derive from a woman aged 18-30 years in good health. The CDR3 runs from the conserved cysteine through the conserved F or W. A D gene is named only where the DNA matches it firmly. For some rows the clone size is stated as once, few or many, or as a class when expanded; others skip it.

few,TRBV12-3/TRBV12-4,TRBJ2-7,-,CASSLLFGSNTF,TGTGCCAGCAGCCTGCTGTTCGGCTCCAACACGTTC
-,TRBV9,TRBJ1-1,-,CASSVGQGMLGTEAFF,TGTGCCAGCAGCGTAGGCCAGGGAATGTTGGGCACTGAAGCTTTCTTT
few,TRBV20-1,TRBJ2-7,TRBD1,CSGDRGYEQYF,TGCAGCGGAGACAGGGGCTACGAGCAGTACTTC
-,TRBV10-2,TRBJ1-1,-,CASLLRGSEAFF,TGCGCCAGCCTCTTACGGGGCAGTGAAGCTTTCTTT
few,TRBV29-1,TRBJ2-6,TRBD1,CSVEGQYSGANVLTF,TGCAGCGTTGAGGGACAGTACTCTGGGGCCAACGTCCTGACTTTC
many,TRBV5-1,TRBJ2-1,-,CASSLAKRQAEQFF,TGCGCCAGCAGCTTGGCCAAGCGACAGGCTGAGCAGTTCTTC
many,TRBV7-9,TRBJ2-5,TRBD1,CASSLPDRGLQETQYF,TGTGCCAGCAGCCTTCCGGACAGGGGACTCCAAGAGACCCAGTACTTC
few,TRBV6-2/TRBV6-3,TRBJ2-7,TRBD2,CASRSGGTSRYEQYF,TGTGCCAGCAGATCCGGGGGGACTAGCAGGTACGAGCAGTACTTC
few,TRBV15,TRBJ2-3,TRBD2,CATSRRGESTDTQYF,TGTGCCACCAGCAGGCGGGGGGAGAGCACAGATACGCAGTATTTT
many,TRBV29-1,TRBJ2-3,-,CSVDGGRDGTDTQYF,TGCAGCGTTGATGGGGGCCGCGACGGGACAGATACGCAGTATTTT
few,TRBV27,TRBJ2-6,TRBD1,CASSPYRGPGANVLTF,TGTGCCAGCAGTCCCTACAGGGGGCCCGGGGCCAACGTCCTGACTTTC
many,TRBV10-3,TRBJ2-5,-,CATAGRVGPEETQYF,TGTGCCACCGCAGGGCGGGTAGGTCCAGAAGAGACCCAGTACTTC
many,TRBV7-2,TRBJ1-1,-,CASSPRDNFMNTEAFF,TGTGCCAGCAGCCCCAGGGACAACTTCATGAACACTGAAGCTTTCTTT
-,TRBV7-9,TRBJ2-1,-,CASRPLSGRSYNEQFF,TGTGCCAGCAGACCTCTATCGGGACGATCCTACAATGAGCAGTTCTTC
few,TRBV5-1,TRBJ2-4,TRBD1,CASSSSGTDLKNIQYF,TGCGCCAGCAGCTCTTCCGGGACAGACTTAAAAAACATTCAGTACTTC
once,TRBV30,TRBJ2-7,TRBD2,CAWKEGLAGAEQYF,TGTGCCTGGAAAGAGGGACTAGCGGGAGCCGAGCAGTACTTC
many,TRBV13,TRBJ1-6,-,CASLPGDNNSPLHF,TGTGCCAGCCTCCCAGGGGATAATAATTCACCCCTCCACTTT
many,TRBV20-1,TRBJ2-2,TRBD2,CSAARTSSTGELFF,TGCAGTGCTGCCAGGACTAGCAGCACCGGGGAGCTGTTTTTT
-,TRBV28,TRBJ2-6,-,CATTALLSLGANVLTF,TGTGCCACCACCGCTCTCCTCTCTCTGGGGGCCAACGTCCTGACTTTC
-,TRBV3-1,TRBJ2-3,TRBD2,CASSPRTSSTDTQYF,TGTGCCAGCAGCCCGAGGACTAGTAGCACAGATACGCAGTATTTT
many,TRBV20-1,TRBJ2-7,-,CSARQGSGYEQYF,TGCAGTGCTAGACAGGGCTCCGGCTACGAGCAGTACTTC
many,TRBV7-2,TRBJ2-7,TRBD1,CASSPVGQSSYEQYF,TGTGCCAGCAGCCCGGTGGGACAGAGCTCCTACGAGCAGTACTTC
-,TRBV5-1,TRBJ1-4,-,CASSFNRPDEKLFF,TGCGCCAGCAGCTTTAACAGGCCGGATGAAAAACTGTTTTTT
-,TRBV29-1,TRBJ2-5,-,CSVGRDRIPQETQYF,TGCAGCGTGGGGAGGGACAGGATCCCCCAAGAGACCCAGTACTTC
many,TRBV29-1,TRBJ1-2,-,CSVLGGEGYTF,TGCAGCGTTCTCGGGGGCGAAGGCTACACCTTC
few,TRBV20-1,TRBJ2-7,-,CSASRGAWTYEQYF,TGCAGTGCTAGTAGAGGGGCCTGGACCTACGAGCAGTACTTC
few,TRBV7-9,TRBJ1-2,-,CASSLEAGEGSGYTF,TGTGCCAGCAGCTTAGAGGCAGGGGAAGGCTCTGGCTACACCTTC
many,TRBV9,TRBJ2-3,-,CASSTGLITDTQYF,TGTGCCAGCAGCACCGGACTCATAACAGATACGCAGTATTTT
many,TRBV12-3/TRBV12-4,TRBJ2-7,-,CASSPRLSYEQYF,TGTGCCAGCAGTCCCCGCCTATCCTACGAGCAGTACTTC
few,TRBV20-1,TRBJ2-2,-,CSARIGTGELFF,TGCAGTGCTAGGATCGGGACCGGGGAGCTGTTTTTT
few,TRBV7-9,TRBJ2-3,TRBD1,CASSLDRDTQYF,TGTGCCAGCAGCTTGGACAGGGATACGCAGTATTTT
-,TRBV20-1,TRBJ1-5,-,CSARENSNQPQHF,TGCAGTGCTAGAGAGAATAGCAATCAGCCCCAGCATTTT
many,TRBV12-3/TRBV12-4,TRBJ2-5,TRBD1,CASSPGQAIYQETQYF,TGTGCCAGCAGCCCTGGACAGGCGATCTACCAAGAGACCCAGTACTTC
many,TRBV4-2,TRBJ2-5,-,CASSQDRAQYF,TGTGCCAGCAGCCAAGATAGGGCCCAGTACTTC
few,TRBV12-2,TRBJ2-1,-,CASRTPGLAGRNEQFF,TGTGCAAGTCGTACACCGGGACTAGCGGGGAGGAATGAGCAGTTCTTC
-,TRBV2,TRBJ1-4,-,CASSRVRLGEKLFF,TGTGCCAGCAGCCGTGTCAGGCTGGGCGAAAAACTGTTTTTT
-,TRBV2,TRBJ2-1,TRBD1,CASRVRTGDNEQFF,TGTGCCAGCAGAGTTAGGACAGGGGACAATGAGCAGTTCTTC
few,TRBV5-1,TRBJ2-7,TRBD2,CASREVGLDYEQYF,TGCGCCAGCAGAGAGGTGGGACTAGACTACGAGCAGTACTTC
few,TRBV3-1,TRBJ2-1,-,CASSPEEGSLASYNEQFF,TGTGCCAGCAGCCCCGAGGAAGGCAGCTTGGCATCCTACAATGAGCAGTTCTTC
-,TRBV20-1,TRBJ2-1,TRBD2,CRGPPPISGGPPPYNEQFF,TGCAGGGGCCCTCCCCCAATTAGCGGGGGGCCCCCTCCCTACAATGAGCAGTTCTTC
few,TRBV7-2,TRBJ2-2,-,CASSLAAGAGTGELFF,TGTGCCAGCAGCTTAGCCGCGGGGGCGGGTACCGGGGAGCTGTTTTTT
few,TRBV19,TRBJ1-2,TRBD1,CASNGGTGSYGYTF,TGTGCCTCTAATGGCGGGACAGGGAGTTATGGCTACACCTTC
-,TRBV20-1,TRBJ2-1,-,CSAREPWRYEQFF,TGCAGTGCTAGAGAACCATGGAGGTATGAGCAGTTCTTC
once,TRBV6-1,TRBJ1-3,-,CASSENTNSGNTIYF,TGTGCCAGCAGCGAGAACACCAACTCTGGAAACACCATATATTTT
few,TRBV12-3/TRBV12-4,TRBJ2-2,-,CASSTTLNTGELFF,TGTGCCAGCAGTACTACTTTGAACACCGGGGAGCTGTTTTTT
few,TRBV6-5,TRBJ2-2,-,CASSYGVDGGRTGELFF,TGTGCCAGCAGTTACGGGGTGGATGGGGGACGAACCGGGGAGCTGTTTTTT
-,TRBV20-1,TRBJ2-3,-,CSARGRAASTDTQYF,TGCAGTGCTAGGGGGCGGGCGGCTAGCACAGATACGCAGTATTTT
-,TRBV20-1,TRBJ2-2,TRBD1,CSAFGQGTTGELFF,TGCAGTGCCTTCGGACAGGGGACCACCGGGGAGCTGTTTTTT
-,TRBV29-1,TRBJ2-7,-,CSVVSVLGNEQYF,TGCAGCGTTGTTTCGGTATTGGGCAACGAGCAGTACTTC
few,TRBV12-3/TRBV12-4,TRBJ2-1,-,CASSLDAGTRRGQFF,TGTGCCAGCAGTTTAGACGCCGGGACCCGGCGGGGACAGTTCTTC
many,TRBV7-2,TRBJ2-2,-,CASSLAAAGELFF,TGTGCCAGCAGCTTAGCAGCGGCCGGGGAGCTGTTTTTT
few,TRBV29-1,TRBJ1-3,-,CSVVDPSSGNTIYF,TGCAGCGTTGTTGATCCCTCCTCTGGAAACACCATATATTTT
many,TRBV29-1,TRBJ2-5,TRBD2,CSAWGLAGQETQYF,TGCAGCGCCTGGGGACTAGCGGGACAAGAGACCCAGTACTTC
few,TRBV7-9,TRBJ2-2,-,CASSLPGLPGTGELFF,TGTGCCAGCAGTTTACCGGGACTGCCGGGCACCGGGGAGCTGTTTTTT
few,TRBV27,TRBJ1-5,-,CASSFRGPNQPQHF,TGTGCCAGCAGTTTCCGGGGGCCTAATCAGCCCCAGCATTTT
many,TRBV6-6,TRBJ1-1,-,CASIPNTEAFF,TGTGCCAGTATACCAAACACTGAAGCTTTCTTT
-,TRBV5-6,TRBJ2-2,-,CASSLLSGARGELFF,TGTGCCAGCAGCTTGTTGTCCGGGGCGCGCGGGGAGCTGTTTTTT